This passage covers 2 T cell receptor beta chains from one sample sequenced in a study of long-term antiretroviral therapy in people with HIV. Assay version v3.0 of immunoSEQ was used, and it was run at survey level. Some clones are missing from TCRdb's copy, which holds only in-frame ones; the method was immunoSEQ multiplex PCR. Here the sample spans about 32,000 clones, roughly 93% being singletons. This specimen was unsorted PBMCs, taken 4.1 years after starting antiretroviral therapy. The source is a woman between 50 and 59 years old with HIV.

The chain carries TRBV5-6 and TRBJ1-4; TRBD1 matches 7 bases. From germline, CDR1 is SGHDT and CDR2 YYEEEE. This CDR3 has 18 amino acids. J was trimmed by 4 bases and V by 2 bases; bases with no gene match: 14. CDR3 nucleotides: TGTGCCAGCAGCTTTGTCTCCGGGACAGCGGAGGGTAATGAAAAACTGTTTTTT. Translated: CASSFVSGTAEGNEKLFF.

The chain has TRBV5-5 and TRBJ2-7, with 9 bases lining up with TRBD1. The CDR3 sequence is 14 residues long. Germline CDR1 and CDR2: SGHKS and YYEKEE (reference sequence). The V segment lost 2 bases and the J segment 2 bases; nucleotides outside the gene matches: 2. The CDR3 region is CASSLGTGTYEQYF. CDR3 in DNA: TGTGCCAGCAGCTTAGGGACAGGGACCTACGAGCAGTACTTC.